This T cell receptor beta chain came from a study of T cells in women clearing cervical HPV infection. As for the study in general: No precancer developed; the control's incident HPV16 infection cleared within 12 months.

In the case of this clone: Its antigen is unknown. The read terminates 3 residues ahead of where the CDR3 ends, so the germline J gene completes it.

Trimming took 3 bases from V and 0 from J; bases not matched to a gene: 5. From germline, CDR1 is KGHSH and CDR2 LQKENI. The CDR3 has 16 residues. The protocol was immunoSEQ multiplex PCR, while the TCRdb copy is restricted to in-frame clones and leaves out a portion. This sample contains fewer than 20,000 clones. General study findings and limits: T-cell numbers per sample were unknown and may explain richness differences.

The specimen was blood buffy coat. The sequence was obtained from a woman between 18 and 69 years old with a cervical HPV16 infection that either progressed to CIN3+ or cleared (not recorded which). This chain links TRBV18 with TRBJ1-3; 7 bases are shared with TRBD1. The CDR3 protein is CASSPGQDNSGNTIYF. The CDR3 bases that were read are TGTGCCAGCTCACCTGGACAGGACAACTCTGGAAACACC.